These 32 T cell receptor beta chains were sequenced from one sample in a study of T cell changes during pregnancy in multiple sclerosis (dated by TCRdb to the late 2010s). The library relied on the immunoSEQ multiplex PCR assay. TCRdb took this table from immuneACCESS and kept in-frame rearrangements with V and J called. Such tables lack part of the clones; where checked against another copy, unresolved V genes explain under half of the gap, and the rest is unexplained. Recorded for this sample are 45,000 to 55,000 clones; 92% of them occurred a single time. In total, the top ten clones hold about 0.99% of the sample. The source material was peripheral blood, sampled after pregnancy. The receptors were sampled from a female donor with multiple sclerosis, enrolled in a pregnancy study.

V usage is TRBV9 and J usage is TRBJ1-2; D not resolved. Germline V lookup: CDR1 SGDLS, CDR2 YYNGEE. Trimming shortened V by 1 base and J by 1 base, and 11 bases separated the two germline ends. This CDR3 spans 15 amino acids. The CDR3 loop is CASSVSPGGNYGYTF. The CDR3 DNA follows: TGTGCCAGCAGCGTAAGTCCGGGAGGTAACTATGGCTACACCTTC.

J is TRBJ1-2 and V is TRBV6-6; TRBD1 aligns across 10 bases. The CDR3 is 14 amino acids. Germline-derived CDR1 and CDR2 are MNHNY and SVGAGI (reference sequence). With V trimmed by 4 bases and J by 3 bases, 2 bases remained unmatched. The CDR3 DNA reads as TGTGCCAGCAGTTTTGGACAGGGGGACTATGGCTACACCTTC. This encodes CASSFGQGDYGYTF.

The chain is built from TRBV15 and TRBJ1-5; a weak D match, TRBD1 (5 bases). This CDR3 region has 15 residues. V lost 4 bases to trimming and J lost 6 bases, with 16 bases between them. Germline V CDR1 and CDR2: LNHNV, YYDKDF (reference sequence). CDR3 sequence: CATSTETGLGQPQHF. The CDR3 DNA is TGTGCCACCAGCACCGAAACAGGCCTGGGTCAGCCCCAGCATTTT.

DNA for the CDR3: TGTGCCATCACCACTCTAAACGGGGACACTGAAGCTTTCTTT. Encoded protein: CAITTLNGDTEAFF. The rearrangement joins TRBV27 to TRBJ1-1; D uncertain. Germline assignment: CDR1 MNHEY and CDR2 SMNVEV (reference sequence). CDR3 length: 14 amino acids. Trimming took off 10 bases at V and 3 bases at J, with 18 bases between the two ends.

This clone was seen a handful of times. The CDR3 DNA sequence: TGTGCCAGTAGTACCCCAGACGGCCCTCAGACAATGAACACTGAAGCTTTCTTT. Protein sequence: CASSTPDGPQTMNTEAFF. The rearrangement uses TRBV19 and TRBJ1-1; D is undetermined. The CDR3 has 18 amino acids. Germline V gene sequence: CDR1 LNHDA, CDR2 SQIVND (reference sequence). V dropped 4 bases and J dropped 0 bases, with 21 bases sitting between them.

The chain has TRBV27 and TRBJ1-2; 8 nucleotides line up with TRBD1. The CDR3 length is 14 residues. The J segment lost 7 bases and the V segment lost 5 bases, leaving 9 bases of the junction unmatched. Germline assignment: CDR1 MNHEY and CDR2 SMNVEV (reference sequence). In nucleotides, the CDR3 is TGTGCCAGCAGTAACGACAGGGGCCGCGGTGGCTACACCTTC. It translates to CASSNDRGRGGYTF.

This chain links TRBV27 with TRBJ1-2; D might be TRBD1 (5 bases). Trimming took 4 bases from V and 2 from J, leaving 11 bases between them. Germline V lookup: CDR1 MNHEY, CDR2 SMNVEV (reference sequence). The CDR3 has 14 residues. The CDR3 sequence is CASSWSDRNYGYTF. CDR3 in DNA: TGTGCCAGCAGTTGGTCCGACAGAAACTATGGCTACACCTTC.

CDR3 sequence: CASTIFGTGAQGYTF. The DNA for the CDR3 is TGTGCCAGTACCATATTCGGGACAGGGGCGCAGGGCTACACCTTC. This sequence joins TRBV19 and TRBJ1-2; 10 nucleotides agree with TRBD1. The CDR3 extends over 15 amino acids. J gave up 8 bases and V 7 bases, and 13 bases lay outside the gene matches. CDR1 and CDR2 (germline): LNHDA, SQIVND (reference sequence).

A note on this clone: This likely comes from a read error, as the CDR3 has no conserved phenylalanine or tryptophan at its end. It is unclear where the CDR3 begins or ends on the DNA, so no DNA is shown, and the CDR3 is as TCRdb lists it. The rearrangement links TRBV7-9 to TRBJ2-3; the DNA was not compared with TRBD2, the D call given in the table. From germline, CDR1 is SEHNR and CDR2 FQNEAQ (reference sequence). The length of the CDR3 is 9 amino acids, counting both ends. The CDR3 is CASSLAREV.

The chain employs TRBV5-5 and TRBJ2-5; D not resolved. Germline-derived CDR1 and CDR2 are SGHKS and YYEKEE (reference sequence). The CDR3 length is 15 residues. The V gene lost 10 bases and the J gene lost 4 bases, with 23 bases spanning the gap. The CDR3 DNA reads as TGTGCCTGCCGAGGTCTCGGAACAATGGGAGAGACCCAGTACTTC. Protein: CACRGLGTMGETQYF.

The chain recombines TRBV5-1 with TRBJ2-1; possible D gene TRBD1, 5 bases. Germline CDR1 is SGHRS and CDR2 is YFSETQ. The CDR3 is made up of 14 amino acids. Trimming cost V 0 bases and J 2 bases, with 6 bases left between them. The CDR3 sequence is CASSLGTTYNEQFF. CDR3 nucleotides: TGCGCCAGCAGCTTGGGGACAACCTACAATGAGCAGTTCTTC.

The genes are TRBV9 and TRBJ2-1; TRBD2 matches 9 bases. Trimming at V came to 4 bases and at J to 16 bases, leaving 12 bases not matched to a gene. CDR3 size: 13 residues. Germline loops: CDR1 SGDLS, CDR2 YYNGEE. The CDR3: CASSLSGGPPGFF. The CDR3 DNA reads TGTGCCAGCAGCCTTAGCGGGGGACCCCCTGGCTTCTTC.

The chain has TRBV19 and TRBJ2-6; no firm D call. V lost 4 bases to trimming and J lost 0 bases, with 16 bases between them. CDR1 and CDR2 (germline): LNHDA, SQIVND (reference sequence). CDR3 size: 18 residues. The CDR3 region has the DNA TGTGCCAGTAGTAGATCTGGGCGCAGATACTCTGGGGCCAACGTCCTGACTTTC. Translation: CASSRSGRRYSGANVLTF.

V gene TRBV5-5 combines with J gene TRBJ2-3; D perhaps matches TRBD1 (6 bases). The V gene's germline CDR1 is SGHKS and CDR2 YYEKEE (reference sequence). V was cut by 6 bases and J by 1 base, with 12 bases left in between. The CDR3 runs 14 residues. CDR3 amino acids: CASIWGHRTDTQYF. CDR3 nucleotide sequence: TGTGCCAGCATCTGGGGACACCGCACAGATACGCAGTATTTT.

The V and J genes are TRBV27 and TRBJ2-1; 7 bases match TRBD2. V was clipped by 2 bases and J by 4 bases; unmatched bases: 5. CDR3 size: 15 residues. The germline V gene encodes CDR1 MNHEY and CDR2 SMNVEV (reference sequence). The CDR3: CASSLGSGVYNEQFF. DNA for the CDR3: TGTGCCAGCAGTTTAGGGAGCGGGGTTTACAATGAGCAGTTCTTC.

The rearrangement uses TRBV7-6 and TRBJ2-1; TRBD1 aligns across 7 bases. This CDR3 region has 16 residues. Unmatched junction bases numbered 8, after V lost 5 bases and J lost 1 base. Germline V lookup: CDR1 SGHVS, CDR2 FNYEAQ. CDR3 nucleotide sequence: TGTGCCAGCAGCGTTCGACAGGGAAGGTCCTACAATGAGCAGTTCTTC. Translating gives CASSVRQGRSYNEQFF.

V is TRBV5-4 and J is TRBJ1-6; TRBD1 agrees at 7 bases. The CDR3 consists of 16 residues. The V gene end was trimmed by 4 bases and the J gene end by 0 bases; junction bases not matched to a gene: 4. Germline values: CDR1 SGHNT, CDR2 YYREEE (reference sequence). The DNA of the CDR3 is TGTGCCAGCAGCCCTGCAGGGGGCTCCTATAATTCACCCCTCCACTTT. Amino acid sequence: CASSPAGGSYNSPLHF. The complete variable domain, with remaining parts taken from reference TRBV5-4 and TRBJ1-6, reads ETGVTQSPTHLIKTRGQQVTLRCSSQSGHNTVSWYQQALGQGPQFIFQYYREEENGRGNFPPRFSGLQFPNYSSELNVNALELDDSALYLCASSPAGGSYNSPLHFGNGTRLTVT.

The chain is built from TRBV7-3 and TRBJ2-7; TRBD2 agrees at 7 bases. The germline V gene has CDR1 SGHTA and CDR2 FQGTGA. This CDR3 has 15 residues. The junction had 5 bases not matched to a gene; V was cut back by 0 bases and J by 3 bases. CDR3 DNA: TGTGCCAGCAGCTTAACGGGGGGGAAGGGCTACGAGCAGTACTTC. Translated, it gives CASSLTGGKGYEQYF.

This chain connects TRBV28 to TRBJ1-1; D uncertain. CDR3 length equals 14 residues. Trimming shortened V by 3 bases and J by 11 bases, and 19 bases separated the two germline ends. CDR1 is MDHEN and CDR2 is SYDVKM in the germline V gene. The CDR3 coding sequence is TGTGCCAGCAGTTTTCCCGCCCGGACGGAGGGTGCTTTCTTT. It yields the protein CASSFPARTEGAFF.

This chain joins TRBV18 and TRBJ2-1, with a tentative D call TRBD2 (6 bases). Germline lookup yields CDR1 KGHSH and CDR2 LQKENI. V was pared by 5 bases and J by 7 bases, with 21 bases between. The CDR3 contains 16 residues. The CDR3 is CASSGPGRGVRNEQFF. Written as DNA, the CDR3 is TGTGCCAGCTCAGGTCCTGGGCGCGGGGTACGGAATGAGCAGTTCTTC. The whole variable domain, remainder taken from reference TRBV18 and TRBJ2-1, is NAGVMQNPRHLVRRRGQEARLRCSPMKGHSHVYWYRQLPEEGLKFMVYLQKENIIDESGMPKERFSAEFPKEGPSILRIQQVVRGDSAAYFCASSGPGRGVRNEQFFGPGTRLTVL.

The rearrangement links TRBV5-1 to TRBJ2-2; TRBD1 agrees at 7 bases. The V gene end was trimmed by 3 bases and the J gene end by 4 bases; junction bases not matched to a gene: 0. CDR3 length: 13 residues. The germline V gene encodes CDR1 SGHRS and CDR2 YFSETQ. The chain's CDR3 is CASSSGGTGELFF. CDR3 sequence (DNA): TGCGCCAGCAGCTCAGGGGGCACCGGGGAGCTGTTTTTT.

Here the CDR3 DNA reads TGTGCCAGCAGCCCGTCTGTCCCCTATGGCTACACCTTC. Its protein product is CASSPSVPYGYTF. This chain uses TRBV7-2 with TRBJ1-2; D gene ambiguous. CDR1 SGHTA and CDR2 FQGNSA come from the germline V gene. V dropped 5 bases and J dropped 4 bases, with 11 bases sitting between them. This CDR3 has 13 amino acids.

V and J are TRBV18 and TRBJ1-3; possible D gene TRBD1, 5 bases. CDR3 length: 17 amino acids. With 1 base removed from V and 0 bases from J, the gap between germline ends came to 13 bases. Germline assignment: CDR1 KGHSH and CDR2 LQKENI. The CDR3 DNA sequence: TGTGCCAGCTCACCACGACAGATCAGAGACTCTGGAAACACCATATATTTT. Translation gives CASSPRQIRDSGNTIYF.

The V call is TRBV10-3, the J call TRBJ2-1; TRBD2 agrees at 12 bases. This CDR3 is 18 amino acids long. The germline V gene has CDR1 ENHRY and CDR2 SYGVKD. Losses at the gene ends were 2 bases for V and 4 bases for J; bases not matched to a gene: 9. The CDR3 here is CAISEASGGARVYNEQFF. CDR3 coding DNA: TGTGCCATCAGTGAGGCTAGCGGGGGGGCCAGGGTTTACAATGAGCAGTTCTTC.

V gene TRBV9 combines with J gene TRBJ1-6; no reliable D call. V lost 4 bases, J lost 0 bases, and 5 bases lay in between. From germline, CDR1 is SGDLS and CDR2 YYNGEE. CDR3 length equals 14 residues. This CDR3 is CASSSGSYNSPLHF. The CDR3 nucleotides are TGTGCCAGCAGCTCCGGCTCCTATAATTCACCCCTCCACTTT.

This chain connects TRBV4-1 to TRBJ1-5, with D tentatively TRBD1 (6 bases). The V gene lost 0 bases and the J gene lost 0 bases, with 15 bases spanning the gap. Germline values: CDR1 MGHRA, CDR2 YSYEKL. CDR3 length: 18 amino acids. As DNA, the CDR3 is TGCGCCAGCAGCCAAGAGGGGGCAGGGGCTATTAGCAATCAGCCCCAGCATTTT. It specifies CASSQEGAGAISNQPQHF.

The CDR3 is CASSLGQAHINTEAFF. The CDR3 coding sequence is TGTGCCAGCTCACTCGGACAGGCCCATATAAACACTGAAGCTTTCTTT. The rearrangement joins TRBV18 to TRBJ1-1; TRBD1 agrees at 7 bases. The V gene end was trimmed by 4 bases and the J gene end by 2 bases; junction bases not matched to a gene: 10. Germline V gives CDR1 KGHSH, CDR2 LQKENI. This CDR3 region has 16 residues.

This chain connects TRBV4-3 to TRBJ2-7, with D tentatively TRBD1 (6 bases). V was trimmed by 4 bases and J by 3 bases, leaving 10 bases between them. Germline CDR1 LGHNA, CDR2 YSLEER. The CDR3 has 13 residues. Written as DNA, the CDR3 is TGCGCCAGCAGCCCGACAGGTAGCTACGAGCAGTACTTC. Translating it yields CASSPTGSYEQYF.

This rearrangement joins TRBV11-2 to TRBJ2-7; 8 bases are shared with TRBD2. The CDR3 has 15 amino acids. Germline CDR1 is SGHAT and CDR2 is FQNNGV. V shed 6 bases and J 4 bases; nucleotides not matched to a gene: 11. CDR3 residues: CASSRAGALGYEQYF. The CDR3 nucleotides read TGTGCCAGCAGTCGAGCGGGGGCCCTTGGTTACGAGCAGTACTTC.

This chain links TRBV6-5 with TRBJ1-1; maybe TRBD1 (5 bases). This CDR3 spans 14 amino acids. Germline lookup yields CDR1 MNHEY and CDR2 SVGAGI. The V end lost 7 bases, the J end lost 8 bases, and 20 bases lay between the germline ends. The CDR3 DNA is TGTGCCAGCACCACCGGGGGGAATGGGAGAGAAGCTTTCTTT. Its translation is CASTTGGNGREAFF.

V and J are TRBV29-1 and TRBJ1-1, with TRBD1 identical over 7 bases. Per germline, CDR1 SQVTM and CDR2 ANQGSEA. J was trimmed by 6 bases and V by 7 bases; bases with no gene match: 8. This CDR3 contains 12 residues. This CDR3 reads CSGVGTVSEAFF. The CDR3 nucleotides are TGCAGCGGCGTGGGGACAGTCTCTGAAGCTTTCTTT.

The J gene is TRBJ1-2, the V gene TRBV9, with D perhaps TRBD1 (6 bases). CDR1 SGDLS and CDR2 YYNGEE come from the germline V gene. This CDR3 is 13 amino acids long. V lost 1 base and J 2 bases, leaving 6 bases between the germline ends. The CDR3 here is CASSVRGNYGYTF. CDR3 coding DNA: TGTGCCAGCAGCGTAAGGGGGAACTATGGCTACACCTTC.